These 13 T cell receptor beta chains originate from one sample sequenced in a study of blood T cell repertoires in COVID-19. The assay was immunoSEQ multiplex PCR, and TCRdb's table has in-frame clones only and misses some. The sample lists over 40,000 clones, 83% seen once, with 6.5% to 9% in the top ten. The sequenced sample consisted of peripheral blood. Every receptor here comes from a man in his fifties or sixties with active COVID-19.

In its sample, this clone was seen once. The J gene is TRBJ2-3, the V gene TRBV6-5; 7 bases match TRBD1. The V gene's germline CDR1 is MNHEY and CDR2 SVGAGI. Unmatched junction bases numbered 8, after V lost 6 bases and J lost 5 bases. The length of the CDR3 is 14 residues. The CDR3 loop is CASRQGISGDTQYF. CDR3 nucleotide sequence: TGTGCCAGCAGACAGGGGATCTCCGGAGATACGCAGTATTTT.

The J gene is TRBJ2-2, the V gene TRBV24-1; 8 bases agree with TRBD2. Germline V gene lookup returns CDR1 KGHDR and CDR2 SFDVKD. The CDR3 covers 17 residues. V was clipped by 3 bases and J by 3 bases; unmatched bases: 8. Written as DNA, the CDR3 is TGTGCCACCAGTGATGGCGGGACTAGGGGAGACACCGGGGAGCTGTTTTTT. The encoded protein is CATSDGGTRGDTGELFF.

J is TRBJ2-5 and V is TRBV9; 13 nucleotides match TRBD2. Trimming cost V 0 bases and J 4 bases; bases outside gene matches: 6. Germline V lookup: CDR1 SGDLS, CDR2 YYNGEE. The CDR3 is 17 amino acids. The CDR3 is CASSVEWTSGGGETQYF. The CDR3 bases are TGTGCCAGCAGCGTAGAGTGGACTAGCGGGGGCGGAGAGACCCAGTACTTC.

The chain combines TRBV3-1 (or the pseudogene TRBV3-2) with TRBJ1-1; D is uncertain. CDR3 size: 13 residues. V lost 8 bases and J 1 base, leaving 11 bases between the germline ends. Germline CDR1 and CDR2: LGHDT and YNNKEL (reference sequence). The CDR3 nucleotides are TGTGCCAGCTCAGGAACGCAGAACACTGAAGCTTTCTTT. This sequence encodes CASSGTQNTEAFF.

The chain recombines TRBV6-6 with TRBJ2-7; 7 nucleotides line up with TRBD2. This CDR3 has 15 amino acids. Germline values: CDR1 MNHNY, CDR2 SVGAGI (reference sequence). With V trimmed by 0 bases and J by 3 bases, 5 bases remained unmatched. The CDR3 DNA reads as TGTGCCAGCAGTTACTCGGGCGGGGGTAGCTACGAGCAGTACTTC. It is translated as CASSYSGGGSYEQYF.

CDR3 residues: CASSSTSGGETQYF. In DNA form, the CDR3 reads TGTGCCAGCAGCTCGACTAGCGGGGGAGAGACCCAGTACTTC. The chain employs TRBV7-3 and TRBJ2-5, with 12 bases matching TRBD2. CDR3 length: 14 residues. V lost 4 bases, J lost 4 bases, and 1 base stayed unmatched. CDR1 and CDR2 (germline): SGHTA, FQGTGA.

This clone appeared a single time. Within the sample, other DNA sequences also encode this same CDR3. The chain has TRBV3-1 (or the pseudogene TRBV3-2) and TRBJ2-7; 9 nucleotides align to TRBD2. V shed 1 base and J 6 bases; nucleotides not matched to a gene: 7. The germline gives CDR1 LGHDT, CDR2 YNNKEL (reference sequence). This CDR3 comprises 15 residues. CDR3 in DNA: TGTGCCAGCAGCCAAGGGACTAGCGATGAGGGCGAGCAGTACTTC. This translates into CASSQGTSDEGEQYF.

The rearrangement links TRBV19 to TRBJ2-2; TRBD2 matches at 14 bases. CDR1 and CDR2 (germline): LNHDA, SQIVND (reference sequence). Unmatched junction bases numbered 9, after V lost 8 bases and J lost 4 bases. The CDR3 is 17 residues long. The CDR3 loop reads CASYGTSGRMSTGELFF. The CDR3 DNA reads TGTGCCAGTTATGGGACTAGCGGGAGAATGAGCACCGGGGAGCTGTTTTTT.

As DNA, the CDR3 is TGCGCCAGCAGCGCACTACTAGGGTACGAGCAGTACTTC. This translates into CASSALLGYEQYF. The genes are TRBV4-1 and TRBJ2-7, with a tentative D call TRBD2 (5 bases). There are 13 residues in the CDR3. CDR1 is MGHRA and CDR2 is YSYEKL in the germline V gene. Deletions cut 5 bases from V and 4 bases from J, with 12 bases between.

V and J are TRBV30 and TRBJ2-3, with 10 nucleotides matching TRBD2. The J segment lost 6 bases and the V segment lost 2 bases, leaving 11 bases of the junction unmatched. CDR1 and CDR2 (germline): GTSNPN, SVGIG (reference sequence). This CDR3 contains 16 residues. CDR3 region: CAWSRTSGGGRDTQYF. The CDR3 nucleotides are TGTGCCTGGAGTAGGACTAGCGGAGGCGGGAGGGATACGCAGTATTTT.

The chain uses TRBV2 and TRBJ1-5; tentatively, D is TRBD1 (6 bases). This CDR3 is built from 13 residues. The V and J ends lost 5 bases and 7 bases respectively, with 12 bases between them. The V gene's germline CDR1 is SNHLY and CDR2 FYNNEI. In DNA, the CDR3 is TGTGCCAGCAGTTATACAGGGACCCAGCCCCAGCATTTT. It specifies CASSYTGTQPQHF.

The V gene is TRBV5-1, the J gene TRBJ1-4; D perhaps matches TRBD1 (5 bases). The CDR3 is made up of 16 amino acids. The germline V gene encodes CDR1 SGHRS and CDR2 YFSETQ. Trimming left V 4 bases short and J 0 bases short, with 13 bases between. CDR3 in amino acids: CASSGGTVATNEKLFF. CDR3 nucleotide sequence: TGCGCCAGCAGCGGCGGGACGGTCGCAACTAATGAAAAACTGTTTTTT.

V usage is TRBV5-1 and J usage is TRBJ2-5; D is possibly TRBD1 (6 bases). This CDR3 has 13 residues. Deletions cut 4 bases from V and 3 bases from J, with 10 bases between. Per the germline V gene, CDR1 is SGHRS and CDR2 is YFSETQ. CDR3: CASSAGVKETQYF. CDR3 sequence (DNA): TGCGCCAGCAGCGCAGGGGTAAAAGAGACCCAGTACTTC.